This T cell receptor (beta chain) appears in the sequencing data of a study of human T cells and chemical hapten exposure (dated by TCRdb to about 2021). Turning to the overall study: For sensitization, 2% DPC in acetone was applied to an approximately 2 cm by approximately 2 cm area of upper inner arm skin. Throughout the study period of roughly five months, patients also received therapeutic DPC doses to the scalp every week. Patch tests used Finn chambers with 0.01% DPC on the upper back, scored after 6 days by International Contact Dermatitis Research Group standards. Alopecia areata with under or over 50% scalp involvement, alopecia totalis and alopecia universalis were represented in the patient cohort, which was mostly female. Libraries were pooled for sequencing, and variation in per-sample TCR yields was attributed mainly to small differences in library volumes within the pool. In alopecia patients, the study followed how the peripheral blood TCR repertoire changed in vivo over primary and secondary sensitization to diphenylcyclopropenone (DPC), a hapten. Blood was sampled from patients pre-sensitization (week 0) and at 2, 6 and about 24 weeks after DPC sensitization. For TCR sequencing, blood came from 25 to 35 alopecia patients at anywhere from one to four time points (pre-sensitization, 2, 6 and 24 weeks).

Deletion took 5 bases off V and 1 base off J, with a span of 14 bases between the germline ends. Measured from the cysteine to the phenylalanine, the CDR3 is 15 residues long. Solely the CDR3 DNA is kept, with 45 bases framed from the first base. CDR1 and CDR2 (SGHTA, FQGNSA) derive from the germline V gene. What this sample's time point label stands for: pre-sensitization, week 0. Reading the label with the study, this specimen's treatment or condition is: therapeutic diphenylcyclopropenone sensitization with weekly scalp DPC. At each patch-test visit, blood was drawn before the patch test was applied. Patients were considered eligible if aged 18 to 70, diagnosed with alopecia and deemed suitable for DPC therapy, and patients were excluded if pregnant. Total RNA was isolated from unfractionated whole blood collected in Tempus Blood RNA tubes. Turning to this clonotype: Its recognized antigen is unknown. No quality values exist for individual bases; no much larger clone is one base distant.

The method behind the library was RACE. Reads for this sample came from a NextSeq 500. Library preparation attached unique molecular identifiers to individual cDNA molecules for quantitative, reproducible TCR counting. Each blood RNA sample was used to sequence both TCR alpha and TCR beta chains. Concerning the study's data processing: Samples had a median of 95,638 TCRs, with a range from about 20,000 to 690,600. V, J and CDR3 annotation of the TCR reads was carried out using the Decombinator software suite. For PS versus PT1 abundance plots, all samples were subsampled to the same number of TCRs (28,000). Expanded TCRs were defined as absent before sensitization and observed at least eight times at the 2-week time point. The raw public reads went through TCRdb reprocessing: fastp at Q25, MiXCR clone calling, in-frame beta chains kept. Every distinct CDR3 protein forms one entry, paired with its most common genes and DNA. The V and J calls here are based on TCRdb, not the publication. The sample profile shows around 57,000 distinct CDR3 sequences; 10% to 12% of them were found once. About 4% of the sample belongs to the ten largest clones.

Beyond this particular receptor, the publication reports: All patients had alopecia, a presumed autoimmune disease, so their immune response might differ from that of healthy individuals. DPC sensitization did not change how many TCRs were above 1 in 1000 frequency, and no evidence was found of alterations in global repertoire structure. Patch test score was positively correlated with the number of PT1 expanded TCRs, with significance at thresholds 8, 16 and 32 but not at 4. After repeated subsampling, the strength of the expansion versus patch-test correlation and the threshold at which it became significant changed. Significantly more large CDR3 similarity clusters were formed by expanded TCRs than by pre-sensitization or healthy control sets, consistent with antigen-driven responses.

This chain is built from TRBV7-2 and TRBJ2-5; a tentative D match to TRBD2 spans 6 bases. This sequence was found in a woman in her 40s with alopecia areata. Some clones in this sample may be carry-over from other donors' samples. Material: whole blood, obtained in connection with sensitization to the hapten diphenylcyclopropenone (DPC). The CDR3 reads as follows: CASSRSRDSQETQYF. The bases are TGTGCCAGCAGCCGCTCCCGGGACTCCCAAGAGACCCAGTACTTC.